This TCR beta chain was obtained from a study of a mutant IDH1 vaccine in newly diagnosed glioma. In its sample, this clone was seen once. Its antigen is unknown. Clones were read by immunoSEQ multiplex PCR, and TCRdb kept only the in-frame ones, dropping some. This sample has 110,000 or so clones; roughly 90% occur once, and the top ten carry roughly 0.65%. Stated time point: week 11, during vaccination. Each vaccine dose was 300 ug of mutant IDH1 20-mer peptide, with topical imiquimod. The material was PBMCs, obtained from a glioma patient whose treatment included an IDH1 peptide vaccine. This TCR derives from a woman aged 45-65 years with glioma.

The CDR3 region has the DNA TGTGCCAGCAGCTTAGAGGGATCCGGGGAGCTGTTTTTT. Translation: CASSLEGSGELFF. The chain combines TRBV7-9 with TRBJ2-2; D unresolved. Trimming shortened V by 1 base and J by 6 bases, and 6 bases separated the two germline ends. Germline V CDR1 and CDR2: SEHNR, FQNEAQ (reference sequence). The CDR3 spans 13 residues. The full variable domain, with the rest looked up from reference TRBV7-9 and TRBJ2-2, is DTGVSQNPRHKITKRGQNVTFRCDPISEHNRLYWYRQTLGQGPEFLTYFQNEAQLEKSRLLSDRFSAERPKGSFSTLEIQRTEQGDSAMYLCASSLEGSGELFFGEGSRLTVL.